This T cell receptor (beta chain) was recovered during a study of blood T cells in healthy people across ages. About the research overall: Capture by template switching was about one barcoded beta molecule per two T cells.

The CDR3 is 17 residues long. It was with a sample-barcoded 5' primer and a J-beta primer mix that a second PCR of roughly 7 to 11 cycles was run. MiXCR, run by TCRdb on the 5' RACE reads, gives a single entry per CDR3 protein. This table holds fewer than 1,000,000 distinct CDR3 sequences, 40% to 50% found once. Specimen: blood. The sequence was collected from a man aged 55 to 70 in good health. The chain has TRBV21-1 and TRBJ1-5. TRBV21-1 is recorded as a pseudogene. Written as DNA, the CDR3 is TGTGCCAGCAGCAAAGACCCTAGCGGGTCACGCAATCAGCCCCAGCATTTT. Its translation is CASSKDPSGSRNQPQHF.